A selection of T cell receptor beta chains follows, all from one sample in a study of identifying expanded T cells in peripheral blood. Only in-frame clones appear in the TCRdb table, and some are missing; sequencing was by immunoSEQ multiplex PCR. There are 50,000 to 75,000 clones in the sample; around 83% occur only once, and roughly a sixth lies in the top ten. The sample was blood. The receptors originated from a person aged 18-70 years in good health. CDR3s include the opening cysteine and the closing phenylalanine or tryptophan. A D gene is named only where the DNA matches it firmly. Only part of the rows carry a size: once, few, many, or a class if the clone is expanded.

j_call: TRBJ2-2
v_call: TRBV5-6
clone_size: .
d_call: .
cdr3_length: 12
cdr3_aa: CASSSLTGELFF
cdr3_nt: TGTGCCAGCAGCTCACTCACCGGGGAGCTGTTTTTT

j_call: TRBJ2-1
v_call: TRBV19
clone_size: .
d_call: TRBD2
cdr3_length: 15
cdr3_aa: CASSSRGGWRGEQFF
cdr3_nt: TGTGCCAGTAGTTCACGGGGGGGATGGCGGGGTGAGCAGTTCTTC

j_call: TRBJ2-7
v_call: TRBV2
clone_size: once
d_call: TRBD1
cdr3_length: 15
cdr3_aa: CASRAPGTEIYEQYF
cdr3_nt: TGTGCCAGCAGGGCCCCCGGGACAGAAATCTACGAGCAGTACTTC

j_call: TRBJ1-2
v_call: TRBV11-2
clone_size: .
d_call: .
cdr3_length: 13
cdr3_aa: CASSLGSGYGYTF
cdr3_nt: TGTGCCAGCAGCTTAGGTTCCGGCTATGGCTACACCTTC

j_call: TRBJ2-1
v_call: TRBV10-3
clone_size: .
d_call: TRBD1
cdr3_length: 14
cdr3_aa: CAIGDRGERNEQFF
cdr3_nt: TGTGCCATCGGGGACAGGGGAGAAAGGAATGAGCAGTTCTTC

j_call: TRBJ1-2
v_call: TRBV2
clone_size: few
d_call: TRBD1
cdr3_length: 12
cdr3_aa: CAGRDRRYGYTF
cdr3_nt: TGTGCCGGCCGGGACAGGCGCTATGGCTACACCTTC

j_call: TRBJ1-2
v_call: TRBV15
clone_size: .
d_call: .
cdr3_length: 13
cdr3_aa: CATSRGAGYGYTF
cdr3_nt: TGTGCCACCAGCAGAGGGGCAGGCTATGGCTACACCTTC

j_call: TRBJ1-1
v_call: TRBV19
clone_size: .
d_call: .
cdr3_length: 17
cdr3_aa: CASSIVAGNLSNTEAFF
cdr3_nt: TGTGCCAGTAGTATAGTGGCAGGGAACCTCTCGAACACTGAAGCTTTCTTT

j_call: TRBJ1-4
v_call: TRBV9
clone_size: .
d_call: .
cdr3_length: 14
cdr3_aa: CASSPTGRREKLFF
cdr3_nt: TGTGCCAGCAGTCCTACAGGGAGAAGGGAAAAACTGTTTTTT

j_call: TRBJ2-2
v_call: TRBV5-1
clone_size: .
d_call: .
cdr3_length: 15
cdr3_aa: CASSSVPGYVGELFF
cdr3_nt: TGCGCCAGCAGCTCGGTCCCGGGGTACGTTGGGGAGCTGTTTTTT

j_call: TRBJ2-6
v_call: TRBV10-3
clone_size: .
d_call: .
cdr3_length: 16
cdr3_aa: CAIREDSDSGANVLTF
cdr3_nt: TGTGCCATCAGGGAAGACAGTGACTCTGGGGCCAACGTCCTGACTTTC

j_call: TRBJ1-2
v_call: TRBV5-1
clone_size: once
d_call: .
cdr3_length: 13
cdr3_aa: CASSLTGTHGYTF
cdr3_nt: TGCGCCAGCAGCTTAACAGGGACCCATGGCTACACCTTC

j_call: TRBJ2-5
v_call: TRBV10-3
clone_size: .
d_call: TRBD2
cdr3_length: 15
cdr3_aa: CAISPGLADQETQYF
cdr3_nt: TGTGCCATCAGCCCGGGACTAGCGGATCAAGAGACCCAGTACTTC

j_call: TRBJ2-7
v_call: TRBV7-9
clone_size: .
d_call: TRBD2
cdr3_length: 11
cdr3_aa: CASREADKQYF
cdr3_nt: TGTGCGTCCCGGGAGGCGGATAAGCAGTACTTC

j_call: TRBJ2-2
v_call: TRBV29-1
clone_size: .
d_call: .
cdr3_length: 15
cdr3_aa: CSVEGSAANTGELFF
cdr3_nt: TGCAGCGTTGAAGGATCAGCGGCGAACACCGGGGAGCTGTTTTTT

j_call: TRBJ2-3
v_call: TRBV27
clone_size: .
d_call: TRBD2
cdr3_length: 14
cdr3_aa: CASSPGLATDTQYF
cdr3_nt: TGTGCCAGCAGCCCAGGACTAGCCACAGATACGCAGTATTTT

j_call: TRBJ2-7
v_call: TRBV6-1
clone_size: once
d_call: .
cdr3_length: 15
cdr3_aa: CASSEVQAHAYEQYF
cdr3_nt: TGTGCCAGCAGTGAGGTACAGGCCCACGCCTACGAGCAGTACTTC

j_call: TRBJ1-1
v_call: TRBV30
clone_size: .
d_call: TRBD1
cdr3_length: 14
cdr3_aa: CAWRAGGAGTEAFF
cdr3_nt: TGTGCCTGGAGGGCAGGGGGCGCGGGTACTGAAGCTTTCTTT

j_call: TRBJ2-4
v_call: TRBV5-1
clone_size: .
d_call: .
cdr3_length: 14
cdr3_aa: CASSSDRNKNIQYF
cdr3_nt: TGCGCCAGCAGCTCAGACAGAAACAAAAACATTCAGTACTTC

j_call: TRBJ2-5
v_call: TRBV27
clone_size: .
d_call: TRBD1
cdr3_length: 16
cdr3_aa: CASSLSGTGGQETQYF
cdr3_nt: TGTGCCAGCAGTTTATCCGGGACAGGGGGACAAGAGACCCAGTACTTC

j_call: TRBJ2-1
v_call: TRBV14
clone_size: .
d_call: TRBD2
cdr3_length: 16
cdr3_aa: CASSSRLANRGNEQFF
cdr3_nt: TGTGCCAGCAGTTCTCGACTAGCGAACAGAGGTAATGAGCAGTTCTTC

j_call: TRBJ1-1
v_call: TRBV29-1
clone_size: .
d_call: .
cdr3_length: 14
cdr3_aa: CSVVRGGVNTEAFF
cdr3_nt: TGCAGCGTTGTTCGGGGCGGGGTGAACACTGAAGCTTTCTTT

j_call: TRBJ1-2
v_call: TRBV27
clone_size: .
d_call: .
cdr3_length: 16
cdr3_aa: CASSLRFGAASGGYTF
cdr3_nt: TGTGCCAGCAGTTTAAGGTTCGGAGCAGCCAGTGGTGGCTACACCTTC

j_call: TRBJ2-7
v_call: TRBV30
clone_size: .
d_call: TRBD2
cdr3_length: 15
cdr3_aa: CAFQKTSGRAREQYF
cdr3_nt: TGTGCCTTCCAGAAGACTAGCGGGAGGGCCCGGGAGCAGTACTTC

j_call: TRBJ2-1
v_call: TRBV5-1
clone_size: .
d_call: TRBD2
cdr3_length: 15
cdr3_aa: CASSLSGTISNEQFF
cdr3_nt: TGCGCCAGCAGCTTGTCAGGGACTATTTCCAATGAGCAGTTCTTC

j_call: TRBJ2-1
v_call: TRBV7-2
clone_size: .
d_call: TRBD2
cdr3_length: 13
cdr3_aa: CASSTNRLAGQFF
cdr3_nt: TGTGCCAGCAGCACGAATCGACTAGCGGGGCAGTTCTTC

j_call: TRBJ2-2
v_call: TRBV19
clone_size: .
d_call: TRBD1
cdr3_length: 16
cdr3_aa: CASSSRDRGVAGELFF
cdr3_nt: TGTGCCAGTAGTAGCCGGGACAGGGGTGTAGCCGGGGAGCTGTTTTTT

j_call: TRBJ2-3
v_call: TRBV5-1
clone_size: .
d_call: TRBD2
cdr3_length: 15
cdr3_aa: CASSLIAGPTDTQYF
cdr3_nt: TGCGCCAGCAGCTTAATAGCGGGACCCACAGATACGCAGTATTTT

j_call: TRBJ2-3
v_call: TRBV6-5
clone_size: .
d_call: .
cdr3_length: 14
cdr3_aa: CASSYSGLADTQYF
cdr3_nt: TGTGCCAGCAGTTACTCCGGATTAGCAGATACGCAGTATTTT

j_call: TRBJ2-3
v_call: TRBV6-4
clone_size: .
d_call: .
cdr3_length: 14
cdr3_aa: CASSDVQSTDTQYF
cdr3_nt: TGTGCCAGCAGTGACGTCCAGAGCACAGATACGCAGTATTTT

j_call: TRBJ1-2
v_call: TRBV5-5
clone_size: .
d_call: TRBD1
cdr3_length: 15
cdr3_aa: CASSPDPGTGNGYTF
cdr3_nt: TGTGCCAGCAGCCCGGATCCAGGGACAGGGAACGGCTACACCTTC

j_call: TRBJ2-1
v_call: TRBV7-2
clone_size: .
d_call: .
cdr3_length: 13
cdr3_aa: CASSREGGNEQFF
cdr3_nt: TGTGCCAGCAGCAGAGAGGGGGGCAATGAGCAGTTCTTC

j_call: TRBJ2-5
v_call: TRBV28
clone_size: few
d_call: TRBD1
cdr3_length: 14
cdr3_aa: CASSSDRGQETQYF
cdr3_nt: TGTGCCAGCAGTTCCGACAGGGGGCAAGAGACCCAGTACTTC

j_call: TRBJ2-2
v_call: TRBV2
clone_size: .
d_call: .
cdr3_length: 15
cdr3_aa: CASSEFGSNTGELFF
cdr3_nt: TGTGCCAGCAGTGAGTTTGGTTCGAACACCGGGGAGCTGTTTTTT

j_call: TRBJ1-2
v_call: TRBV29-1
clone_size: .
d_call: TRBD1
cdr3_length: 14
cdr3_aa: CSVVFPGGGHGYTF
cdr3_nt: TGCAGCGTTGTGTTCCCAGGGGGCGGACATGGCTACACCTTC